The present TCR beta chain was sequenced within a study of technical replicates of blood from a few donors (dated by TCRdb to between 2016 and 2019). The germline V gene provides CDR1 SGHTS and CDR2 YDEGEE. From the cysteine up to the phenylalanine, the CDR3 has a length of 14 residues. Only the CDR3 region is kept as DNA, spanning 42 bases read in frame from base 1. After removal of 2 bases from V and 4 bases from J, the junction retains 2 bases not matched to a gene. On this clone itself: Its antigen target is currently unknown. No much larger clone is present one base from it, and per-base qualities are unavailable.

The library relied on the immunoSEQ multiplex PCR assay. In TCRdb, the immuneACCESS table is reduced to in-frame sequences with V and J assigned. These tables do not hold every clone; where another copy was compared, an unresolved V gene accounts for under half, and the others remain unexplained. The sample data list around 84,000 clones, and approximately 92% of these were observed just once. The top ten clones comprise about 0.23% of the sample. The sequence derives from a human donor in good health. The V and J segments used are TRBV5-8 and TRBJ2-5, with 10 central nucleotides matching TRBD2. Sequences were obtained from T cells isolated from PBMCs. In nucleotides, the sequence is TGTGCCAGCAGCTTCGGACTAGCGGCAGAGACCCAGTACTTC. Translated, it reads CASSFGLAAETQYF.